This T cell receptor (beta chain) derives from a study of read filtering for tumor transcriptome and immune sequencing. Study background: Mean patient age was approximately 66 years, range about 47 to 90; 17 male, around 14 female.

This clonotype is categorized as medium-sized. Its antigen is not identified. V gave up 2 bases and J gave up 2 bases, with 16 bases separating them. CDR1 and CDR2 from the germline V gene are DFQATT and SNEGSKA (reference sequence). The CDR3 has 16 residues. This library used 300 to 500 ng RNA and molecular barcoded adaptors spanning alpha/delta and beta/gamma chains. Each CDR3 protein is one row after TCRdb ran MiXCR on the reads. The sample has 30,000 to 40,000 distinct CDR3 sequences, over 9.5% seen once. Broader study findings: IR-seq captured clonotypes deeper and more reliably than RNA-seq.

The sequencing input was a population of CD138-negative cells sorted from bone marrow. The chain links TRBV20-1 to TRBJ2-1, with D perhaps given as TRBD1 or TRBD2 (6 bases each). The receptor comes from a donor at least 40 years old with multiple myeloma. CDR3 protein: CSARPNRGRAYNEQFF. The CDR3 nucleotides read TGCAGTGCTAGACCTAACCGGGGGCGCGCCTACAATGAGCAGTTCTTC.